The 18 T cell receptor beta chains presented below share a single source sample, sequenced in a study of CD4 and CD8 cells across lung adenocarcinoma regions. TCRdb called the PCR reads again in MiXCR, with one record for every CDR3 protein. The data show 11,000 or so distinct CDR3 sequences, approximately 50% seen once. The material sequenced was CD8+ T cells from the center of a lung tumor. The receptors originated from a female donor with lung adenocarcinoma. The CD4 and CD8 labels of this study may be unreliable.

The chain employs TRBV6-4 and TRBJ1-2; D is perhaps TRBD1 (6 bases). Trimming took 2 bases from V and 2 from J, leaving 21 bases between them. CDR1 MRHNA and CDR2 SNTAGT come from the germline V gene. The CDR3 is 18 residues long. The CDR3 reads CASSDLVRPKGGNYGYTF. In nucleotides, the CDR3 is TGTGCCAGCAGTGACCTCGTACGTCCTAAGGGGGGCAACTATGGCTACACCTTC.

The genes are TRBV6-1 and TRBJ2-2; D possibly corresponds to TRBD1 (5 bases). The CDR3 has 14 residues. V was trimmed by 2 bases and J by 6 bases, leaving 10 bases between them. In germline, CDR1 is MNHNS, CDR2 SASEGT. Here the CDR3 reads CASSEILGAGELFF. The CDR3, as DNA: TGTGCCAGCAGTGAAATATTAGGGGCCGGGGAGCTGTTTTTT.

J is TRBJ2-1 and V is TRBV3-1; 7 nucleotides align to TRBD2. The J call is doubtful: the DNA matches TRBJ2-5 better. The CDR3 totals 14 residues. Germline V gene sequence: CDR1 LGHDT, CDR2 YNNKEL (reference sequence). Here the CDR3 DNA reads TGTGCCAGCAGCCAAGGGACTAGTAGGGAGACCCAGTACTTC. It codes for CASSQGTSRETQYF.

In its sample, this clonotype ranks as medium-sized. The CDR3 loop is CASTDRGLAGGGTDTQYF. CDR3 DNA: TGTGCCAGCACCGACAGGGGACTAGCGGGGGGGGGCACAGATACGCAGTATTTT. The chain carries TRBV6-2 or TRBV6-3 and TRBJ2-3, with 16 bases fitting TRBD2. V dropped 7 bases and J dropped 1; count of bases not matched to a gene: 8. CDR1 MNHEY and CDR2 SVGEGT come from the germline V gene. This CDR3 has 18 amino acids.

CDR3 loop: CASSSWTGTEAFF. The CDR3 nucleotides are TGTGCCAGCAGTTCCTGGACGGGGACTGAAGCTTTCTTT. This sequence joins TRBV27 and TRBJ1-1; D unresolved. V gave up 4 bases and J gave up 5 bases, with 11 bases separating them. This CDR3 has 13 amino acids. Germline V gene lookup returns CDR1 MNHEY and CDR2 SMNVEV (reference sequence).

This clonotype was observed a handful of times. A read error may produce the germline difference seen at one junction end. The rearrangement joins TRBV6-5 to TRBJ2-1, with D possibly TRBD2 on 5 matching bases. Germline V gene lookup returns CDR1 MNHEY and CDR2 SVGAGI. This CDR3 is built from 15 residues. CDR3 DNA: TGTGCCAGCAGATTCTCCGGGGTGAGCGGCGATGAGCAGTTCTTT. Translation: CASRFSGVSGDEQFF.

In its sample, this clonotype was seen a few times. The chain carries TRBV7-6 and TRBJ2-1; D unresolved. The J call may not be correct, given that the DNA end is closer to TRBJ2-7. This CDR3 contains 17 residues. The V gene's germline CDR1 is SGHVS and CDR2 FNYEAQ. The CDR3 DNA follows: TGTGCCAGCAGCTTAGTAGGTGTAGGCAGTCTCCCCTACGAGCAGTACTTC. Protein: CASSLVGVGSLPYEQYF.

This clonotype was seen repeatedly, ten times or more. This chain joins TRBV27 and TRBJ1-5, with D perhaps TRBD1 (5 bases). V lost 6 bases, J lost 3 bases, and 15 bases lay in between. This CDR3 region has 15 residues. The V gene's germline CDR1 is MNHEY and CDR2 SMNVEV (reference sequence). Here the CDR3 DNA reads TGTGCCAGCAGCCCCCTTGGACAAGACAATCAGCCCCAGCATTTT. The encoded protein is CASSPLGQDNQPQHF.

The genes are TRBV6-1 and TRBJ1-2; 10 bases match TRBD1. V was clipped by 5 bases and J by 4 bases; unmatched bases: 7. From germline, CDR1 is MNHNS and CDR2 SASEGT. CDR3 length: 15 residues. CDR3 residues: CASSIETGGGYGYTF. Here the CDR3 DNA reads TGTGCCAGCAGTATAGAGACAGGGGGCGGCTATGGCTACACCTTC.

This clonotype occurred a few times. V gene TRBV6-5 combines with J gene TRBJ1-2; a weak D match, TRBD1 (5 bases). The CDR3 runs to 13 residues. In germline, CDR1 is MNHEY, CDR2 SVGAGI. V was clipped by 0 bases and J by 7 bases, with 9 bases between them. The chain's CDR3 is CASSYSGTFGYTF. The CDR3 DNA follows: TGTGCCAGCAGTTACTCGGGGACTTTTGGCTACACCTTC.

This chain joins TRBV30 and TRBJ2-3, with 9 bases aligning to TRBD2. Germline loops: CDR1 GTSNPN, CDR2 SVGIG (reference sequence). Trimming at V came to 4 bases and at J to 4 bases, leaving 6 bases not matched to a gene. The CDR3 covers 14 residues. CDR3 sequence: CAWIIAGVADTQYF. The DNA for the CDR3 is TGTGCCTGGATAATAGCGGGAGTTGCAGATACGCAGTATTTT.

This clonotype came up a few times. V gene TRBV10-3 combines with J gene TRBJ2-5; 10 nucleotides match TRBD1. Germline-derived CDR1 and CDR2 are ENHRY and SYGVKD. The CDR3 totals 13 residues. V dropped 11 bases and J dropped 5; count of bases not matched to a gene: 8. The CDR3 is CAGGQGRFETQYF. Here the CDR3 DNA reads TGTGCCGGGGGACAGGGGAGGTTTGAGACCCAGTACTTC.

This clonotype came up a few times. The chain joins TRBV6-1 to TRBJ2-1, with D unresolved. The assigned J gene may be wrong: the sequence end matches TRBJ2-7 better. The CDR3 runs 14 residues. From germline, CDR1 is MNHNS and CDR2 SASEGT. The CDR3: CASSEDSSSYEQYF. CDR3 in DNA: TGTGCCAGCAGTGAAGACAGCAGCTCCTACGAGCAGTACTTC.

This clonotype was detected only a few times. The rearrangement joins TRBV6-1 to TRBJ1-4; TRBD1 aligns across 12 bases. Germline V gene lookup returns CDR1 MNHNS and CDR2 SASEGT. The length of the CDR3 is 18 residues. V shed 6 bases, J shed 2 bases, and the junction held 10 bases outside the gene matches. The CDR3 sequence: CASRRGQGAIRTNEKLFF. CDR3 nucleotide sequence: TGTGCCAGCAGACGGGGACAGGGGGCGATTAGGACTAATGAAAAACTGTTTTTT.

This clonotype came up a few times. This chain links TRBV6-5 with TRBJ2-2, with D possibly matching TRBD1 (5 bases). This CDR3 has 15 amino acids. Trimming shortened V by 0 bases and J by 3 bases, and 8 bases separated the two germline ends. In germline, CDR1 is MNHEY, CDR2 SVGAGI. In nucleotides, the CDR3 is TGTGCCAGCAGTTACTCGGACACCTACACCGGGGAGCTGTTTTTT. This encodes CASSYSDTYTGELFF.

This clonotype has a single count. This sequence joins TRBV4-2 and TRBJ2-1, with a tentative D call TRBD2 (5 bases). The CDR3 covers 15 residues. Deletions cut 0 bases from V and 0 bases from J, with 6 bases between. From germline, CDR1 is LGHNA and CDR2 YNFKEQ. The CDR3 DNA reads TGTGCCAGCAGCCAAGAGGGGAGCTCCTACAATGAGCAGTTCTTC. Translating gives CASSQEGSSYNEQFF.

A word on this clonotype: With a much larger clone just one base away, this may be a read error. CDR3 sequence (DNA): TGTGTCAGCAGCCCCCCCGGACTAGGCACAGATACGCAGTATTTT. It yields the protein CVSSPPGLGTDTQYF. The chain couples TRBV12-3 or TRBV12-4 to TRBJ2-3, with 7 nucleotides matching TRBD2. This CDR3 region has 15 residues.

This clonotype was observed a handful of times. V usage is TRBV30 and J usage is TRBJ2-3, with D perhaps TRBD2 (6 bases). CDR1 and CDR2 from the germline V gene are GTSNPN and SVGIG (reference sequence). Trimming stripped 2 bases from V and 0 bases from J, with 12 bases between. The CDR3 contains 15 residues. This CDR3 reads CAWSSTGTSTDTQYF. The CDR3 coding sequence is TGTGCCTGGAGTTCCACCGGGACTAGCACAGATACGCAGTATTTT.